What follows are 24 T cell receptor beta chains derived from one specimen sequenced in a study of OX40 agonist ivuxolimab in advanced cancers. Method: immunoSEQ multiplex PCR; TCRdb's copy keeps in-frame clones and lacks some. The data show some 71,000 clones, just over 85% seen once. The sequencing here drew on CD4+ or CD8+ T cells sorted from blood, taken in a trial of the OX40 agonist ivuxolimab. These receptors were collected from an adult with an advanced solid tumor such as melanoma, head and neck, liver or kidney cancer.

The chain uses TRBV4-1 and TRBJ1-4, with TRBD1 matching over 11 bases. This CDR3 is 16 amino acids long. Germline assignment: CDR1 MGHRA and CDR2 YSYEKL. Unmatched junction bases numbered 4, after V lost 4 bases and J lost 3 bases. CDR3 bases: TGCGCCAGCAGCCGGGGACAGGGGGTCGCTAATGAAAAACTGTTTTTT. Protein: CASSRGQGVANEKLFF.

The chain recombines TRBV7-9 with TRBJ2-5; tentative D call: TRBD1 (6 bases). The J call may be mistaken, given a closer DNA end match to TRBJ2-7. The germline V gene has CDR1 SEHNR and CDR2 FQNEAQ (reference sequence). CDR3 size: 12 residues. The DNA of the CDR3 is TGTGCCAGCAGCCGAGGGGGAGACGAGCAGTACTTC. As protein: CASSRGGDEQYF.

V usage is TRBV29-1 and J usage is TRBJ1-2, with no clear D. Trimming removed 4 bases from V and 3 bases from J, with 12 bases in between. Germline values: CDR1 SQVTM, CDR2 ANQGSEA. The length of the CDR3 is 13 residues. In DNA, the CDR3 is TGCAGCGTTGTCGGAGGGCGAGACTATGGCTACACCTTC. As protein: CSVVGGRDYGYTF.

The sample holds a few counts of this clone. V gene TRBV29-1 combines with J gene TRBJ2-7; 9 nucleotides line up with TRBD1. J was trimmed by 3 bases and V by 7 bases; bases with no gene match: 7. This CDR3 has 13 amino acids. The germline gives CDR1 SQVTM, CDR2 ANQGSEA. The CDR3 spells CSARTGVLYEQYF. CDR3 bases: TGCAGCGCCCGGACAGGGGTCCTCTACGAGCAGTACTTC.

This clone was seen once. The chain couples TRBV11-1 to TRBJ2-1, with 7 nucleotides matching TRBD1. Germline CDR1 SGHAT, CDR2 FQDESV (reference sequence). CDR3 length: 14 amino acids. The V segment lost 5 bases and the J segment 8 bases; nucleotides outside the gene matches: 9. DNA for the CDR3: TGTGCCAGCAGCGCCGGACCCCAGGGGGATGAGCAGTTCTTC. It yields the protein CASSAGPQGDEQFF.

The rearrangement uses TRBV15 and TRBJ1-4, with no clear D. Trimming took off 0 bases at V and 0 bases at J, with 14 bases between the two ends. The germline V gene encodes CDR1 LNHNV and CDR2 YYDKDF (reference sequence). This CDR3 contains 18 residues. CDR3: CATSRDQFLWATNEKLFF. CDR3 coding DNA: TGTGCCACCAGCAGAGATCAATTTCTATGGGCAACTAATGAAAAACTGTTTTTT.

This clone has a handful of counts. The V and J genes are TRBV5-1 and TRBJ2-7; D is perhaps TRBD2 (5 bases). V lost 0 bases and J 2 bases, leaving 15 bases between the germline ends. Germline CDR1 and CDR2: SGHRS and YFSETQ. CDR3 length equals 16 residues. CDR3 sequence: CASSLGVASQTYEQYF. As DNA, the CDR3 is TGCGCCAGCAGCTTGGGCGTTGCTAGCCAAACCTACGAGCAGTACTTC.

J is TRBJ2-7 and V is TRBV7-2, with D possibly being TRBD2 (6 bases). The V end lost 1 base, the J end lost 2 bases, and 12 bases lay between the germline ends. CDR1 is SGHTA, CDR2 FQGNSA, per germline. The CDR3 covers 15 residues. The CDR3 region has the DNA TGTGCCAGCAGCTTAGGATGGGGGGAAACCTACGAGCAGTACTTC. It specifies CASSLGWGETYEQYF.

Turning to this clone: Its ends do not fully match the called genes, so a read error is possible. The V gene is TRBV5-1, the J gene TRBJ2-3, with 14 bases that match TRBD2. The CDR3 runs 14 residues. Germline lookup yields CDR1 SGHRS and CDR2 YFSETQ. The CDR3 region has the DNA TGCGCCAGCAGCCCAGGGACTAGCGGGGGCGCTGCGGATTTT. This encodes CASSPGTSGGAADF.

This sequence joins TRBV12-5 and TRBJ2-1, with 7 bases identical to TRBD2. In germline, CDR1 is LGHNT, CDR2 FRNRAP. Trimming removed 4 bases from V and 9 bases from J; junction bases left unmatched: 0. This CDR3 is built from 11 residues. As DNA, the CDR3 is TGTGCTAGTGGTTCGGGGGGTGAGCAGTTCTTC. Its translation: CASGSGGEQFF.

The CDR3, as DNA: TGCGCCAGCAGTGGAGGGGGAGGCGAAAAACTGTTTTTT. This encodes CASSGGGGEKLFF. V is TRBV10-2 and J is TRBJ1-4, with D possibly TRBD1 on 6 matching bases. This CDR3 is 13 amino acids long. The germline V and J ends were trimmed by 4 bases and 8 bases, with 11 bases remaining between them. CDR1 is WSHSY and CDR2 is SAAADI in the germline V gene.

The rearrangement joins TRBV6-4 to TRBJ2-1; 10 positions agree with TRBD2. The CDR3 is 18 residues long. Germline CDR1 MRHNA, CDR2 SNTAGT. Germline trimming cut 4 bases from V and 0 bases from J; bases unmatched to any gene: 9. The CDR3 region is CASSGASGGVSSYNEQFF. Here the CDR3 DNA reads TGTGCCAGCAGTGGAGCCAGCGGGGGGGTTAGCTCCTACAATGAGCAGTTCTTC.

This clone was seen once. The chain links TRBV28 to TRBJ2-5; weak D call: TRBD1 (7 bases). With 6 bases removed from V and 7 bases from J, the gap between germline ends came to 15 bases. CDR1 is MDHEN, CDR2 SYDVKM, per germline. There are 13 residues in the CDR3. The DNA of the CDR3 is TGTGCCAGCAGCTGGAGGGACAGCGGGACCCAGTACTTC. Amino acids: CASSWRDSGTQYF.

This chain joins TRBV2 and TRBJ2-7; TRBD1 agrees at 8 bases. Looked up from germline, CDR1 is SNHLY and CDR2 is FYNNEI. The CDR3 has 15 amino acids. V was clipped by 3 bases and J by 5 bases; unmatched bases: 9. The CDR3 loop reads CASSDGGQVLHEQYF. CDR3 nucleotide sequence: TGTGCCAGCAGTGATGGGGGACAGGTACTTCACGAGCAGTACTTC.

V usage is TRBV7-2 and J usage is TRBJ2-7; maybe TRBD1 (7 bases). The CDR3 is 15 amino acids. The V end was cut by 1 base, the J end by 1 base, with 11 bases between. Germline CDR1 is SGHTA and CDR2 is FQGNSA. The CDR3 sequence: CASSLVGGQSYEQYF. In DNA form, the CDR3 reads TGTGCCAGCAGCTTAGTGGGGGGACAGTCCTACGAGCAGTACTTC.

The chain joins TRBV11-2 to TRBJ1-2; tentatively, D is TRBD1 (6 bases). V shed 5 bases and J shed 9 bases, with 25 bases lying between them. Per germline, CDR1 SGHAT and CDR2 FQNNGV. This CDR3 has 16 amino acids. The CDR3 is CASSQRAGAFVGSYTF. The CDR3, as DNA: TGTGCCAGCAGCCAACGCGCGGGGGCCTTCGTGGGAAGCTACACCTTC.

This chain connects TRBV4-2 to TRBJ1-2, with D maybe TRBD1 (5 bases). V was cut by 5 bases and J by 4 bases, with 11 bases left in between. The germline V gene has CDR1 LGHNA and CDR2 YNFKEQ. The CDR3 consists of 13 residues. CDR3 region: CASSDRDVYGYTF. CDR3 in DNA: TGTGCCAGCAGCGACCGGGACGTCTATGGCTACACCTTC.

The J gene is TRBJ2-1, the V gene TRBV4-1, with D perhaps matching TRBD2 (6 bases). Germline CDR1 is MGHRA and CDR2 is YSYEKL. Trimming stripped 4 bases from V and 6 bases from J, with 13 bases between. The CDR3 spans 14 residues. CDR3: CASSPGLRGNEQFF. Written as DNA, the CDR3 is TGCGCCAGCAGCCCGGGATTGCGGGGCAATGAGCAGTTCTTC.

The chain recombines TRBV28 with TRBJ2-5; 11 bases fit TRBD2. The J segment lost 11 bases and the V segment lost 3 bases, leaving 11 bases of the junction unmatched. The CDR3 length is 15 residues. Germline CDR1 and CDR2: MDHEN and SYDVKM. For the CDR3, the DNA is TGTGCCAGCAGTTTGCTAGGGCTAGCGGGGGGTGGGCAGTACTTC. Translated, it gives CASSLLGLAGGGQYF.

The CDR3 loop is CASSLVSAHNEQFF. CDR3 bases: TGTGCCAGCAGCTTGGTCTCGGCCCACAATGAGCAGTTCTTC. The chain is built from TRBV5-8 and TRBJ2-1; D remains unclear. CDR1 is SGHTS, CDR2 YDEGEE, per germline. The CDR3 extends over 14 amino acids. The V end lost 0 bases, the J end lost 5 bases, and 9 bases lay between the germline ends.

V usage is TRBV2 and J usage is TRBJ1-4, with 7 bases lining up with TRBD1. Germline-derived CDR1 and CDR2 are SNHLY and FYNNEI. With V trimmed by 9 bases and J by 4 bases, 11 bases remained unmatched. The CDR3 is made up of 15 amino acids. DNA for the CDR3: TGTGCCAGTAAAGAGAACCGGGACAGTAATGAAAAACTGTTTTTT. This encodes CASKENRDSNEKLFF.

The J gene is TRBJ2-7, the V gene TRBV5-1; a possible D gene is TRBD1 (6 bases). V was shortened by 2 bases and J by 6 bases, with 9 bases between the two germline ends. This CDR3 contains 12 residues. Germline CDR1 is SGHRS and CDR2 is YFSETQ. DNA of the CDR3: TGCGCCAGCAGCTTACAGGGATCCGAGCAGTACTTC. Protein sequence: CASSLQGSEQYF.

This chain uses TRBV7-2 with TRBJ1-5, with D tentatively TRBD1 (5 bases). The CDR3 covers 15 residues. The germline V gene encodes CDR1 SGHTA and CDR2 FQGNSA. Between the trimmed V and J ends, which lost 5 bases and 0 bases, there was a span of 11 bases. In DNA form, the CDR3 reads TGTGCCAGCAGCCCGGGACCCTATAGCAATCAGCCCCAGCATTTT. This translates into CASSPGPYSNQPQHF.

V usage is TRBV11-2 and J usage is TRBJ1-2, with D hard to call. Germline V gene sequence: CDR1 SGHAT, CDR2 FQNNGV. The length of the CDR3 is 15 residues. V was trimmed by 0 bases and J by 4 bases, leaving 12 bases between them. The CDR3 loop reads CASSLDGSSFYGYTF. As DNA, the CDR3 is TGTGCCAGCAGCTTAGATGGCAGTTCATTCTATGGCTACACCTTC.